Shown below are 14 T cell receptor beta chains from a single sample sequenced in a study of cytomegalovirus exposure and HLA in healthy donors. The primer mix had 60 Vbeta and 13 Jbeta primers. Produced via immunoSEQ multiplex PCR; TCRdb's table is partial and in-frame only. The repertoire includes approximately 110,000 clones, about 81% of them detected once, and approximately 1.1% sits in the top ten. Material for sequencing was PBMCs. These receptor sequences come from a woman aged 25 to 39 in good health and CMV-seronegative.

V and J are TRBV27 and TRBJ1-2, with 9 bases matching TRBD1. With V trimmed by 5 bases and J by 7 bases, 5 bases remained unmatched. CDR3 length: 13 amino acids. Germline assignment: CDR1 MNHEY and CDR2 SMNVEV (reference sequence). For the CDR3, the DNA is TGTGCCAGCAGTCAACAGGGGGCATCTGGCTACACCTTC. Protein product: CASSQQGASGYTF.

This rearrangement joins TRBV7-9 to TRBJ1-1; D is possibly TRBD1 (5 bases). The CDR3 is 15 residues long. Trimming left V 1 base short and J 0 bases short, with 9 bases between. From germline, CDR1 is SEHNR and CDR2 FQNEAQ (reference sequence). In DNA form, the CDR3 reads TGTGCCAGCAGCTTAGTTAGGGGTTTGAACACTGAAGCTTTCTTT. Protein product: CASSLVRGLNTEAFF.

The chain couples TRBV2 to TRBJ2-5; 7 bases map to TRBD2. In germline, CDR1 is SNHLY, CDR2 FYNNEI. After removal of 11 bases from V and 1 base from J, the junction contained 10 bases not matched to a gene. The CDR3 has 14 residues. The CDR3 region is CAGGGTDLQETQYF. As DNA, the CDR3 is TGTGCCGGGGGAGGGACCGATCTCCAAGAGACCCAGTACTTC.

This clone came up once. The chain links TRBV7-2 to TRBJ2-2, with TRBD2 matching over 7 bases. The germline V gene encodes CDR1 SGHTA and CDR2 FQGNSA. Trimming took 5 bases from V and 8 from J; bases not matched to a gene: 17. CDR3 length: 17 amino acids. This CDR3 is CASSQGSLGSGRGELFF. The CDR3 DNA is TGTGCCAGCAGCCAAGGTTCTCTCGGTTCCGGGAGGGGGGAGCTGTTTTTT. The variable domain in full, completed from reference TRBV7-2 and TRBJ2-2, reads GAGVSQSPSNKVTEKGKDVELRCDPISGHTALYWYRQSLGQGLEFLIYFQGNSAPDKSGLPSDRFSAERTGGSVSTLTIQRTQQEDSAVYLCASSQGSLGSGRGELFFGEGSRLTVL.

The V and J genes are TRBV2 and TRBJ2-3; possibly TRBD2 for D (10 bases). Trimming cost V 3 bases and J 6 bases, with 28 bases left between them. The CDR3 spans 19 residues. Germline CDR1 reads SNHLY; CDR2 reads FYNNEI. The CDR3 region has the DNA TGTGCCAGCAGTGAGGGACAGGGAATAGGGACTAGCGACTCGGATACGCAGTATTTT. Its translation is CASSEGQGIGTSDSDTQYF.

The genes are TRBV19 and TRBJ2-1; D is perhaps TRBD2 (5 bases). In germline, CDR1 is LNHDA, CDR2 SQIVND (reference sequence). CDR3 size: 14 residues. V dropped 5 bases and J dropped 0 bases, with 8 bases sitting between them. CDR3 residues: CASSSGTSYNEQFF. The DNA of the CDR3 is TGTGCCAGTAGTTCGGGAACCTCCTACAATGAGCAGTTCTTC.

There are a few counts of this clone. The V gene is TRBV18, the J gene TRBJ2-2, with 8 bases fitting TRBD2. This CDR3 has 17 residues. Per germline, CDR1 KGHSH and CDR2 LQKENI. V lost 2 bases and J lost 2; bases outside the gene matches: 7. The CDR3: CASSPEKSGSNTGELFF. Here the CDR3 DNA reads TGTGCCAGCTCACCAGAGAAGAGCGGGAGCAACACCGGGGAGCTGTTTTTT.

This chain joins TRBV11-3 and TRBJ2-7; 10 bases fit TRBD2. Germline lookup yields CDR1 SGHNT and CDR2 YENEEA. This CDR3 is built from 16 residues. V shed 5 bases, J shed 2 bases, and the junction held 9 bases outside the gene matches. The CDR3 nucleotides read TGTGCCAGCAGCCCGAGTCACCTAGCGGGAGCCTACGAGCAGTACTTC. The encoded protein is CASSPSHLAGAYEQYF.

J is TRBJ2-3 and V is TRBV5-1; D uncertain. V was shortened by 6 bases and J by 2 bases, with 10 bases between the two germline ends. Germline CDR1 and CDR2: SGHRS and YFSETQ. The CDR3 spans 13 residues. CDR3 sequence reads: CASMVDNTDTQYF. CDR3 nucleotides: TGCGCCAGCATGGTAGACAACACAGATACGCAGTATTTT.

The chain is built from TRBV7-8 and TRBJ1-2, with D perhaps TRBD1 (6 bases). The germline V and J ends were trimmed by 4 bases and 3 bases, with 12 bases remaining between them. This CDR3 region has 14 residues. The germline V gene encodes CDR1 SGHVS and CDR2 FQNEAQ. CDR3 sequence: CASSSTTGHYGYTF. The CDR3 coding sequence is TGTGCCAGCAGCTCAACTACAGGGCACTATGGCTACACCTTC.

In its sample, this clone was seen a few times. The chain employs TRBV28 and TRBJ1-6, with TRBD1 as a possible D gene (6 bases). The length of the CDR3 is 15 residues. Trimming shortened V by 3 bases and J by 4 bases, and 10 bases separated the two germline ends. The germline gives CDR1 MDHEN, CDR2 SYDVKM. The CDR3, as DNA: TGTGCCAGCAGTTTCCGGGACACTTATAATTCACCCCTCCACTTT. Translation gives CASSFRDTYNSPLHF. The complete variable domain, with remaining parts taken from reference TRBV28 and TRBJ1-6, reads DVKVTQSSRYLVKRTGEKVFLECVQDMDHENMFWYRQDPGLGLRLIYFSYDVKMKEKGDIPEGYSVSREKKERFSLILESASTNQTSMYLCASSFRDTYNSPLHFGNGTRLTVT.

This clone was counted only a few times. The chain carries TRBV13 and TRBJ2-1, with TRBD1 matching over 7 bases. Losses at the gene ends were 5 bases for V and 4 bases for J; bases not matched to a gene: 5. The CDR3 has 14 amino acids. The germline V gene has CDR1 PRHDT and CDR2 FYEKMQ (reference sequence). DNA of the CDR3: TGTGCCAGCAGCCGAGAGGGACAGTACAATGAGCAGTTCTTC. Translating gives CASSREGQYNEQFF.

The V gene is TRBV7-9, the J gene TRBJ2-7; D is undetermined. Germline CDR1 and CDR2: SEHNR and FQNEAQ (reference sequence). V gave up 3 bases and J gave up 4 bases, with 7 bases separating them. The CDR3 consists of 12 residues. The CDR3 DNA reads TGTGCCAGCAGCTTGGGCGAATACGAGCAGTACTTC. Encoded protein: CASSLGEYEQYF.

The chain employs TRBV2 and TRBJ1-2; tentative D call: TRBD1 (6 bases). Germline values: CDR1 SNHLY, CDR2 FYNNEI. V was clipped by 4 bases and J by 6 bases, with 12 bases between them. The CDR3 loop spans 13 amino acids. CDR3 amino acids: CASSGDSGDGYTF. The CDR3 DNA reads as TGTGCCAGCAGTGGGGATTCAGGGGATGGCTACACCTTC.